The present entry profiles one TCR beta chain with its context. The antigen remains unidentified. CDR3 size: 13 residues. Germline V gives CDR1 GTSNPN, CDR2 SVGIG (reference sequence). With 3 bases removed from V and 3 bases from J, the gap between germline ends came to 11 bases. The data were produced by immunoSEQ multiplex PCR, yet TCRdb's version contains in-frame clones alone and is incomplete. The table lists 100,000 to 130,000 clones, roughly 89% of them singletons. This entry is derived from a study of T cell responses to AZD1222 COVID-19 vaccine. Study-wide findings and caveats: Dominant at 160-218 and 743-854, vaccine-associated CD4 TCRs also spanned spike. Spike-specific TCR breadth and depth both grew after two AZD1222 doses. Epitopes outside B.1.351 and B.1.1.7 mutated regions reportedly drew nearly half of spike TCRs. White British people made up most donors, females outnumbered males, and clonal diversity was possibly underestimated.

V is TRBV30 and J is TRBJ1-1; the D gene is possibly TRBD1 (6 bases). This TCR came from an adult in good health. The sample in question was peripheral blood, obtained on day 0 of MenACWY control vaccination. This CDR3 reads CAWSPGVYTEAFF. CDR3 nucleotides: TGTGCCTGGAGCCCAGGGGTCTACACTGAAGCTTTCTTT.